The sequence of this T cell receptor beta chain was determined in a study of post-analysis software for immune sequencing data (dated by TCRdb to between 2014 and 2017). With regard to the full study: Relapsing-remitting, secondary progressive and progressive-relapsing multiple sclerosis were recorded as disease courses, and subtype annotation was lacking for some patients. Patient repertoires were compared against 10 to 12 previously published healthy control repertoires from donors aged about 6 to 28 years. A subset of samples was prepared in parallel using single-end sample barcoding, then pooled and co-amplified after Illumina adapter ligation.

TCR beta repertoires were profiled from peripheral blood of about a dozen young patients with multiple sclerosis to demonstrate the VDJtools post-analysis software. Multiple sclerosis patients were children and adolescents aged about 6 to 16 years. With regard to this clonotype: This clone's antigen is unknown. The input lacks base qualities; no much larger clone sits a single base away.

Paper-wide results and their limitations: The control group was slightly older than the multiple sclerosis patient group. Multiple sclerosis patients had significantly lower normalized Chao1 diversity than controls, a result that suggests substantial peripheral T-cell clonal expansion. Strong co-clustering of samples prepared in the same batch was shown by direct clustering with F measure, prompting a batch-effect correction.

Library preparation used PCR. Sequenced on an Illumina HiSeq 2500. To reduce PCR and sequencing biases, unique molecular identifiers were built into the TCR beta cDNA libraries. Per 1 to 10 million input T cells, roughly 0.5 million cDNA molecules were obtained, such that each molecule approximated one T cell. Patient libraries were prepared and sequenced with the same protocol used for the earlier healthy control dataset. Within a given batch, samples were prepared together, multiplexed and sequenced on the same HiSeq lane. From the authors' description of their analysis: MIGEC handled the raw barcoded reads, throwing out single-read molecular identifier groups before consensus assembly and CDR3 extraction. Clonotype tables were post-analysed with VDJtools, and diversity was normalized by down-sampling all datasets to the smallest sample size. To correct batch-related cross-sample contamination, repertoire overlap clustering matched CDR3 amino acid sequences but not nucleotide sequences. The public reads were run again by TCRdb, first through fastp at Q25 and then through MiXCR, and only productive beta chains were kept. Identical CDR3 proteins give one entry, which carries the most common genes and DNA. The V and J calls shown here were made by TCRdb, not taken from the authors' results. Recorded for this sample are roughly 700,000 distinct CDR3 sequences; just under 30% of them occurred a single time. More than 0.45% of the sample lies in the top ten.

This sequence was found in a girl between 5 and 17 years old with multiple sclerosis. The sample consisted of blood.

The nucleotide sequence reads as follows: TGTGCCAGCAGTTACGCGGCGGGAGGGCCAGATACGCAGTATTTT. It translates as CASSYAAGGPDTQYF. The chain is encoded by TRBV6-5 joined to TRBJ2-3, with 9 bases in between that match TRBD2. The CDR3 measures 15 amino acids from cysteine to phenylalanine. The CDR3 DNA has 45 bases and is translated from base 1. The germline V gene gives CDR1 as MNHEY and CDR2 as SVGAGI. For this chain, trimming is 2 bases at the V end and 4 bases at the J end, and the number of junction bases without a gene match is 4.